Listed below are T cell receptor beta chains from one sample, sequenced in a study of cytomegalovirus exposure and HLA in healthy donors. Profiling relied on immunoSEQ multiplex PCR, and the TCRdb table lists in-frame clones only, not all of them. The sample yields 260,000 or so clones, roughly 90% seen once. The sample taken for sequencing was PBMCs. These receptors all come from a woman aged 18-29 years in good health and CMV-seronegative. Both conserved end residues are part of each CDR3. A D gene is named only where the DNA matches it firmly. The size entry is marked missing in some rows and otherwise reads once, few, many or a size class.

size	V	J	D	CDR3	DNA
-	TRBV11-3	TRBJ2-2	TRBD2	CASSLDGTITNTGELFF	TGTGCCAGCAGCTTAGACGGGACTATCACGAACACCGGGGAGCTGTTTTTT
-	TRBV5-1	TRBJ2-7	TRBD1	CASSMTGDPYEQYF	TGCGCCAGCAGCATGACAGGGGATCCCTACGAGCAGTACTTC
-	TRBV5-1	TRBJ2-7	-	CASSLVGGTGYEQYF	TGCGCCAGCAGCTTGGTGGGGGGGACAGGTTACGAGCAGTACTTC
-	TRBV27	TRBJ1-1	-	CASSQGFLNTEAFF	TGTGCCAGCAGCCAGGGGTTCCTGAACACTGAAGCTTTCTTT
once	TRBV7-8	TRBJ2-7	TRBD2	CASSSGETSGTYEQYF	TGTGCCAGCAGCTCGGGGGAGACTAGCGGGACCTACGAGCAGTACTTC
-	TRBV2	TRBJ2-7	TRBD2	CASIELAGGPGEQYF	TGTGCCAGCATCGAACTAGCGGGAGGGCCGGGAGAGCAGTACTTC
few	TRBV6-1	TRBJ2-1	TRBD2	CASSTRTSAQNEQFF	TGTGCCAGCAGTACCCGGACTAGCGCGCAGAATGAGCAGTTCTTC
-	TRBV6-5	TRBJ1-2	TRBD1	CASRTGLYGYTF	TGTGCCAGTAGGACAGGGTTGTATGGCTACACCTTC
-	TRBV9	TRBJ1-4	-	CASSVGGGTNEKLFF	TGTGCCAGCAGCGTAGGCGGGGGGACTAATGAAAAACTGTTTTTT
-	TRBV29-1	TRBJ2-1	TRBD2	CSVDPGTSGSEQFF	TGCAGCGTTGACCCGGGGACTAGCGGGAGTGAGCAGTTCTTC
-	TRBV20-1	TRBJ1-1	-	CSARAGSEAFF	TGCAGTGCTAGGGCCGGGTCTGAAGCTTTCTTT
-	TRBV25-1	TRBJ2-7	-	CASSWGGLAYEQYF	TGTGCCAGCAGCTGGGGGGGGCTAGCCTACGAGCAGTACTTC
-	TRBV28	TRBJ1-2	-	CASRTGTPYGYTF	TGTGCCAGCAGAACGGGGACACCATATGGCTACACCTTC
-	TRBV9	TRBJ2-2	TRBD2	CASSVVTSGVNTGELFF	TGTGCCAGCAGCGTAGTGACTAGCGGGGTAAACACCGGGGAGCTGTTTTTT
-	TRBV2	TRBJ2-2	TRBD1	CAGKQGVAGELFF	TGTGCCGGAAAACAGGGGGTGGCCGGGGAGCTGTTTTTT
-	TRBV7-8	TRBJ1-2	-	CASSRGGNRGYTF	TGTGCCAGCAGCCGAGGAGGGAATCGAGGCTACACCTTC
once	TRBV5-1	TRBJ2-3	TRBD1	CASSPDGQGSTDTQYF	TGCGCCAGCAGCCCCGACGGACAGGGAAGTACAGATACGCAGTATTTT
-	TRBV28	TRBJ2-7	-	CASSFAGPTREQYF	TGTGCCAGCAGTTTTGCGGGCCCCACGCGGGAGCAGTACTTC
-	TRBV2	TRBJ1-1	-	CASSEAGMNTEAFF	TGTGCCAGCAGTGAGGCAGGGATGAACACTGAAGCTTTCTTT
-	TRBV11-2	TRBJ2-7	-	CASSLDRRYEQYF	TGTGCCAGCAGCTTGGACAGACGTTACGAGCAGTACTTC
-	TRBV28	TRBJ2-2	-	CASSFTLTLGASDNTGELFF	TGTGCCAGCAGTTTTACTCTGACCCTCGGGGCTAGCGATAACACCGGGGAGCTGTTTTTT
-	TRBV27	TRBJ2-7	-	CASGGGDRNSYEQYF	TGTGCCAGCGGAGGAGGCGACCGAAACTCCTACGAGCAGTACTTC
-	TRBV28	TRBJ1-1	-	CASRAQGGGGTEAFF	TGTGCCAGCAGGGCACAGGGAGGGGGTGGCACTGAAGCTTTCTTT
once	TRBV18	TRBJ1-1	-	CASSPPGSGNTEAFF	TGTGCCAGCTCACCACCTGGGAGCGGGAACACTGAAGCTTTCTTT
-	TRBV9	TRBJ1-1	-	CASGGGKGTPMNTEAFF	TGTGCCAGTGGGGGGGGTAAGGGGACTCCGATGAACACTGAAGCTTTCTTT
-	TRBV10-3	TRBJ1-5	TRBD1	CAISDRGANQPQHF	TGTGCCATCAGTGACAGGGGGGCGAATCAGCCCCAGCATTTT
-	TRBV5-1	TRBJ2-7	TRBD2	CASSLAGGLYEQYF	TGCGCCAGCAGCTTGGCGGGGGGACTCTACGAGCAGTACTTC
-	TRBV12-2	TRBJ2-7	-	CASRLMTDEQYF	TGTGCAAGTCGCTTAATGACTGACGAGCAGTACTTC
-	TRBV28	TRBJ2-1	TRBD1	CASSSSGTGGWRNEQFF	TGTGCCAGCAGTTCTTCCGGGACAGGGGGTTGGCGAAATGAGCAGTTCTTC
-	TRBV6-5	TRBJ1-2	-	CASSYYYRAHYGYTF	TGTGCCAGCAGTTACTATTACAGGGCTCACTATGGCTACACCTTC
-	TRBV7-8	TRBJ2-7	-	CASSGLFFEQYF	TGTGCCAGCAGCGGACTTTTTTTTGAGCAGTACTTC
-	TRBV27	TRBJ2-1	TRBD2	CASSFVKAGGLGNEQFF	TGTGCCAGCAGTTTTGTGAAAGCGGGAGGCTTGGGCAATGAGCAGTTCTTC
-	TRBV6-5	TRBJ2-4	-	CASSQSLSYIQYF	TGTGCCAGCTCCCAAAGTCTAAGCTACATTCAGTACTTC